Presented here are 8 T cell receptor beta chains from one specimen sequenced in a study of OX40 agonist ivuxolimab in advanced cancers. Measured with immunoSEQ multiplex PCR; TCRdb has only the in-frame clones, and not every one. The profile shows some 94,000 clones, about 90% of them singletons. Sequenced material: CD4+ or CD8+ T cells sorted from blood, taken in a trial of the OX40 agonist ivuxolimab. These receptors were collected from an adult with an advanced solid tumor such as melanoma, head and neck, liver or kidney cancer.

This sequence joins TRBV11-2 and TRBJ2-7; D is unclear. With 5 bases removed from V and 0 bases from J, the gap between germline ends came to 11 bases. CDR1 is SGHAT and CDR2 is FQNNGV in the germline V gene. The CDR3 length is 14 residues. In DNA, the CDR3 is TGTGCCAGCAGCCCCCAGAGGTCCTCCTACGAGCAGTACTTC. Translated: CASSPQRSSYEQYF.

CDR3 in DNA: TGTGCCAGCAGCTACAACTTGGGCTACAATGAGCAGTTCTTC. Translation: CASSYNLGYNEQFF. The V call is TRBV7-2, the J call TRBJ2-1; no reliable D call. The V end was cut by 4 bases, the J end by 3 bases, with 10 bases between. The CDR3 loop spans 14 amino acids. The germline V gene has CDR1 SGHTA and CDR2 FQGNSA.

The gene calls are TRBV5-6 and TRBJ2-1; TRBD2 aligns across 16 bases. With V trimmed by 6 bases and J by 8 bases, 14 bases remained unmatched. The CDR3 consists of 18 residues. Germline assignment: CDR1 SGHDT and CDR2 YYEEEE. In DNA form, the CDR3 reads TGTGCCAGCATCCAGGGACTAGCGGGAGGGTTTATGTTGCATGAGCAGTTCTTC. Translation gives CASIQGLAGGFMLHEQFF.

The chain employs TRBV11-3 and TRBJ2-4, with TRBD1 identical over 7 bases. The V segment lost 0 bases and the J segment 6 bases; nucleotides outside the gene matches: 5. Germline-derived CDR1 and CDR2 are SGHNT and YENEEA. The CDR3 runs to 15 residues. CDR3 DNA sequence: TGTGCCAGCAGCTTAGAGAGGGGGCTGGTAAACATTCAGTACTTC. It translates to CASSLERGLVNIQYF.

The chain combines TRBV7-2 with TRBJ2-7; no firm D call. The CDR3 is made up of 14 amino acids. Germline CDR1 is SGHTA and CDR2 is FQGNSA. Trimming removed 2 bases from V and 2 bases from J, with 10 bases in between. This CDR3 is CASSLYPGPYEQYF. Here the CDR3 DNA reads TGTGCCAGCAGCTTATACCCGGGCCCCTACGAGCAGTACTTC.

This chain's CDR3 is CSVESETQTGGNYGYTF. The CDR3 DNA reads TGCAGCGTTGAATCAGAGACCCAGACAGGGGGCAACTATGGCTACACCTTC. The gene calls are TRBV29-1 and TRBJ1-2, with 10 positions matching TRBD1. J was trimmed by 2 bases and V by 2 bases; bases with no gene match: 11. This CDR3 has 17 amino acids. The germline V gene encodes CDR1 SQVTM and CDR2 ANQGSEA.

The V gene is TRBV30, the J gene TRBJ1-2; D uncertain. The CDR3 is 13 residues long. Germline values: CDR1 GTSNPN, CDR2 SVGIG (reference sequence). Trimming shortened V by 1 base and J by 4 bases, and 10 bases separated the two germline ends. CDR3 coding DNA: TGTGCCTGGAGTGGGAGGGCCGGCTATGGCTACACCTTC. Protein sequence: CAWSGRAGYGYTF.

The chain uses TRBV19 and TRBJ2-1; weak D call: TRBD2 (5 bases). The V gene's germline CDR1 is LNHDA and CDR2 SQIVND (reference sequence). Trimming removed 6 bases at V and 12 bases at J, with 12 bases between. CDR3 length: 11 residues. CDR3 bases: TGTGCCAGTAGGGACCGCGCGGGGCAGTTCTTC. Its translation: CASRDRAGQFF.